A single sample gave rise to the 4 T cell receptor beta chains below, sequenced in a study of T cell repertoires in cytomegalovirus infection. TCRdb re-called the reads with MiXCR, one entry per CDR3 protein. The data contain fewer than 300,000 distinct CDR3 sequences, about 23% of them singletons. Sequencing used PBMCs. The origin of the receptors is a human donor in good health (CMV status not recorded). Some clones in this sample may be carry-over from other donors' samples.

The chain recombines TRBV7-9 with TRBJ1-5; D call uncertain. CDR1 SEHNR and CDR2 FQNEAQ come from the germline V gene (reference sequence). V lost 2 bases and J lost 6, with 8 bases in between. CDR3 length: 13 residues. The CDR3 sequence: CASSLSPIQPQHF. CDR3 DNA: TGTGCCAGCAGCTTATCCCCAATTCAGCCCCAGCATTTT.

Regarding this clonotype: At one end the junction does not follow the germline gene, possibly because of a read error. This chain links TRBV5-1 with TRBJ2-2, with D possibly being TRBD1 (5 bases). This CDR3 has 14 amino acids. Per the germline V gene, CDR1 is SGHRS and CDR2 is YFSETQ. This CDR3 is CAGSSDSSTGELFF. In DNA form, the CDR3 reads TGCGCCGGCAGCTCCGACAGCTCCACCGGGGAGCTGTTTTTT.

This chain uses TRBV25-1 with TRBJ2-5; D may be TRBD2 (5 bases). The germline CDR1 and CDR2 sequences are MGHDK and SYGVNS. Trimming removed 3 bases from V and 0 bases from J, with 11 bases in between. The CDR3 runs to 15 residues. The CDR3 loop is CASSDRTRYQETQYF. The CDR3 nucleotides are TGTGCCAGCAGTGACAGGACTCGTTACCAAGAGACCCAGTACTTC.

This clonotype has only a few counts. CDR3 coding DNA: TGCGCCAGCAGCTGGGGGTCAACGAACACTGAAGCTTTCTTT. Residues: CASSWGSTNTEAFF. The chain recombines TRBV5-1 with TRBJ1-1; a possible D gene is TRBD1 (5 bases). V lost 3 bases to trimming and J lost 1 base, with 10 bases between them. In germline, CDR1 is SGHRS, CDR2 YFSETQ. The CDR3 has 14 residues.